The T cell receptor (beta chain) described here comes from a study of blood T cell repertoires in COVID-19. Study in general: Samples taken during acute and convalescent COVID-19 were collected in the United States, Italy and Spain. From T cells, B-cell-depleted T cells, or PBMCs came the material, which was cDNA or gDNA.

V was shortened by 2 bases and J by 5 bases, with 7 bases between the two germline ends. CDR3 length: 13 amino acids. Looked up from germline, CDR1 is SNHLY and CDR2 is FYNNEI. In the authors' workflow: Quantification of nucleated cells was approximated via reference gene primer amplification. Repertoires were generated with immunoSEQ multiplex PCR, while TCRdb's copy carries only in-frame clones and drops some. The DNA gave D and trimming, while V, J and clone size come from that table. In the table there are 100,000 or so clones, approximately 91% of which are singletons. J is TRBJ2-1 and V is TRBV2; D is unresolved. This TCR was sampled from a man in his fifties with acute or convalescent COVID-19. Sequencing was performed on peripheral blood. The CDR3 region is CASSELTNNEQFF. Here the CDR3 DNA reads TGTGCCAGCAGTGAACTCACTAACAATGAGCAGTTCTTC.